Following are 9 T cell receptor beta chains from one sample sequenced in a study of blood T cell repertoires in COVID-19. The protocol was immunoSEQ multiplex PCR, while the TCRdb copy is restricted to in-frame clones and leaves out a portion. The sample yields 120,000 to 150,000 clones, 84% seen once. Sequencing was carried out using PBMCs or T cells enriched from blood (not recorded which). All receptors come from a woman aged 50 to 60 who had been exposed to COVID-19.

The V and J genes are TRBV2 and TRBJ2-1; 10 nucleotides agree with TRBD2. V was pared by 3 bases and J by 4 bases, with 6 bases of the junction left unmatched. Per germline, CDR1 SNHLY and CDR2 FYNNEI. The CDR3 runs 16 residues. CDR3 in amino acids: CASSDIGLAVYNEQFF. The CDR3, as DNA: TGTGCCAGCAGTGATATTGGACTAGCGGTTTACAATGAGCAGTTCTTC.

J is TRBJ2-2 and V is TRBV5-1; TRBD2 agrees at 11 bases. The J segment lost 1 base and the V segment lost 3 bases, leaving 5 bases of the junction unmatched. The CDR3 is 17 amino acids. Per germline, CDR1 SGHRS and CDR2 YFSETQ. CDR3 DNA: TGCGCCAGCAGCTGGGGAGGGACTAGCGGGAACACCGGGGAGCTGTTTTTT. Translation: CASSWGGTSGNTGELFF.

The chain uses TRBV4-3 and TRBJ2-3, with D perhaps TRBD2 (6 bases). The CDR3 is 15 residues long. CDR1 is LGHNA, CDR2 YSLEER, per germline. The V and J ends lost 5 bases and 1 base respectively, with 13 bases between them. CDR3 coding DNA: TGCGCCAGCAGCACGGGACTGAGCGGCACAGATACGCAGTATTTT. As protein: CASSTGLSGTDTQYF.

This chain uses TRBV16 with TRBJ1-5; a possible D gene is TRBD1 (6 bases). The germline gives CDR1 KGHSY, CDR2 FQNENV. The CDR3 spans 17 residues. Trimming took off 0 bases at V and 3 bases at J, with 15 bases between the two ends. CDR3 DNA: TGTGCCAGCAGCCAATCACCAGTCGGACAGCCCAATCAGCCCCAGCATTTT. Translating gives CASSQSPVGQPNQPQHF.

The V and J genes are TRBV27 and TRBJ1-2; TRBD1 aligns across 9 bases. The germline V gene encodes CDR1 MNHEY and CDR2 SMNVEV (reference sequence). This CDR3 is built from 15 residues. V trimming: 3 bases; J trimming: 2 bases; junction bases outside the gene matches: 4. The chain's CDR3 is CASSFRTGENYGYTF. The CDR3 region has the DNA TGTGCCAGCAGTTTCCGGACAGGGGAAAACTATGGCTACACCTTC.

The chain combines TRBV7-9 with TRBJ2-1; D is undetermined. Germline V gene lookup returns CDR1 SEHNR and CDR2 FQNEAQ (reference sequence). The CDR3 covers 14 residues. Trimming stripped 1 base from V and 5 bases from J, with 9 bases between. The CDR3 DNA is TGTGCCAGCAGCTTAGGGGCAGCTCACAATGAGCAGTTCTTC. It translates to CASSLGAAHNEQFF.

The rearrangement links TRBV4-2 to TRBJ1-5; 9 bases map to TRBD1. Germline V CDR1 and CDR2: LGHNA, YNFKEQ. The CDR3 is made up of 16 amino acids. With 3 bases clipped from V and 2 bases from J, the junction kept 5 bases outside the gene matches. CDR3 sequence reads: CASSHETGGGNQPQHF. The CDR3 region has the DNA TGTGCCAGCAGCCATGAAACAGGGGGCGGCAATCAGCCCCAGCATTTT.

The rearrangement joins TRBV5-5 to TRBJ2-7; D might be TRBD2 (5 bases). This CDR3 has 17 amino acids. From germline, CDR1 is SGHKS and CDR2 YYEKEE (reference sequence). V was trimmed by 4 bases and J by 6 bases, leaving 26 bases between them. The CDR3 bases are TGTGCCAGCAGCGCCTCTGGAGGAGGTACAAGTCGGCTCGAGCAGTACTTC. Protein product: CASSASGGGTSRLEQYF.

The rearrangement uses TRBV7-8 and TRBJ2-1; the D gene is possibly TRBD2 (6 bases). The V gene's germline CDR1 is SGHVS and CDR2 FQNEAQ. The V and J ends lost 4 bases and 4 bases respectively, with 17 bases between them. There are 16 residues in the CDR3. CDR3 protein: CASSSLLHAGYNEQFF. The CDR3 DNA reads TGTGCCAGCAGCTCCCTCCTCCACGCGGGATACAATGAGCAGTTCTTC.